This T cell receptor beta chain was recorded in a study of blood T cell repertoires in COVID-19. Study as a whole: Some COVID-19 samples were acute and others convalescent; all came from the United States, Italy and Spain. PBMCs, B-cell-depleted T cells, or T cells were the source of the cDNA or gDNA that made up the material.

Donors in Cohort 3 who had recovered were those with two negative PCRs, healthcare professional clearance, or resolution of their symptoms. TCRdb's table, derived via immunoSEQ multiplex PCR, lists solely in-frame clones and lacks some. The sample lists more than 250,000 clones; approximately 86% were seen once. The CDR3 length is 14 residues. Germline V gene sequence: CDR1 MNHEY, CDR2 SMNVEV (reference sequence). V shed 2 bases and J 5 bases; nucleotides not matched to a gene: 1. The sequence came from a woman aged 18 to 35 who had recovered from COVID-19. The V gene is TRBV27, the J gene TRBJ1-4; 8 bases are a match to TRBD1. Input material: PBMCs or T cells enriched from blood (not recorded which). Written as DNA, the CDR3 is TGTGCCAGCAGTTTACAGGGGGCGAATGAAAAACTGTTTTTT. Translated: CASSLQGANEKLFF.